This passage covers 20 T cell receptor beta chains from one sample sequenced in a study of blood T cell repertoires in COVID-19. Repertoires were generated with immunoSEQ multiplex PCR, while TCRdb's copy carries only in-frame clones and drops some. The top ten hold roughly 10% of the sample, which has some 290,000 clones, around nine tenths seen once. Sequences were obtained from peripheral blood. Every receptor here comes from a woman under 40 with COVID-19, enrolled during active disease.

The chain is built from TRBV15 and TRBJ1-1; TRBD1 agrees at 9 bases. This CDR3 comprises 16 residues. Germline CDR1 reads LNHNV; CDR2 reads YYDKDF (reference sequence). Trimming removed 3 bases from V and 0 bases from J; junction bases left unmatched: 5. DNA for the CDR3: TGTGCCACCAGCAGGGACAGGGGAGGGATGAACACTGAAGCTTTCTTT. Protein product: CATSRDRGGMNTEAFF.

V is TRBV19 and J is TRBJ1-3; tentative D call: TRBD1 (5 bases). Germline V CDR1 and CDR2: LNHDA, SQIVND (reference sequence). V lost 2 bases and J lost 2, with 10 bases in between. CDR3 length: 15 residues. CDR3 sequence: CASSISGDTGNTIYF. CDR3 DNA: TGTGCCAGTAGTATATCGGGGGATACTGGAAACACCATATATTTT.

The gene calls are TRBV30 and TRBJ1-1; 9 bases map to TRBD1. Germline lookup yields CDR1 GTSNPN and CDR2 SVGIG (reference sequence). The CDR3 is 15 amino acids. Germline trimming cut 6 bases from V and 1 base from J; bases unmatched to any gene: 9. This chain's CDR3 is CACLQGATGNTEAFF. The CDR3 DNA reads TGTGCCTGCCTACAGGGGGCTACTGGGAACACTGAAGCTTTCTTT.

This clone has ten or more counts. The gene calls are TRBV18 and TRBJ2-7; TRBD2 might be the D (6 bases). CDR1 KGHSH and CDR2 LQKENI come from the germline V gene. Trimming pared 4 bases from V and 1 base from J, leaving 8 bases between. This CDR3 spans 13 amino acids. Here the CDR3 reads CASSLGLSYEQYF. CDR3 coding DNA: TGTGCCAGCTCACTGGGACTGTCCTACGAGCAGTACTTC.

V usage is TRBV6-5 and J usage is TRBJ2-7; a possible D gene is TRBD1 (6 bases). CDR1 is MNHEY, CDR2 SVGAGI, per germline. Between the trimmed V and J ends, which lost 0 bases and 5 bases, there was a span of 14 bases. This CDR3 has 15 residues. The CDR3 DNA reads as TGTGCCAGCAGTTACTCGACCCTGGGGGCGGACGAGCAGTACTTC. Protein sequence: CASSYSTLGADEQYF.

This rearrangement joins TRBV4-1 to TRBJ2-3, with TRBD2 as a possible D gene (5 bases). This CDR3 region has 15 residues. Germline loops: CDR1 MGHRA, CDR2 YSYEKL. V gave up 0 bases and J gave up 2 bases, with 9 bases separating them. CDR3 coding DNA: TGCGCCAGCAGCCAAGAGGGCGGGTCCACAGATACGCAGTATTTT. This sequence encodes CASSQEGGSTDTQYF.

V usage is TRBV28 and J usage is TRBJ2-3; D gene unclear. Germline CDR1 and CDR2: MDHEN and SYDVKM. The CDR3 has 14 amino acids. V lost 8 bases and J lost 1, with 13 bases in between. Here the CDR3 reads CASYNGQGTDTQYF. The DNA for the CDR3 is TGTGCCAGCTATAATGGCCAAGGCACAGATACGCAGTATTTT. The full variable domain, in which reference TRBV28 and TRBJ2-3 provide the parts outside the CDR3, is DVKVTQSSRYLVKRTGEKVFLECVQDMDHENMFWYRQDPGLGLRLIYFSYDVKMKEKGDIPEGYSVSREKKERFSLILESASTNQTSMYLCASYNGQGTDTQYFGPGTRLTVL.

The chain has TRBV7-8 and TRBJ2-2, with D possibly being TRBD1 (7 bases). The V end was cut by 5 bases, the J end by 6 bases, with 16 bases between. The CDR3 totals 15 residues. Germline CDR1 SGHVS, CDR2 FQNEAQ. The CDR3 sequence is CASSPRRGRAGELFF. The CDR3 nucleotides read TGTGCCAGCAGCCCGAGGAGGGGGCGGGCCGGGGAGCTGTTTTTT.

CDR3 residues: CASSFRGSSPLHF. The CDR3 DNA reads TGTGCCAGCAGTTTTAGGGGGAGTTCACCCCTCCACTTT. The chain links TRBV28 to TRBJ1-6; D possibly corresponds to TRBD1 (6 bases). In germline, CDR1 is MDHEN, CDR2 SYDVKM. CDR3 length: 13 residues. The V and J ends lost 3 bases and 9 bases respectively, with 9 bases between them.

The chain employs TRBV24-1 and TRBJ1-5; 9 nucleotides line up with TRBD1. V shed 4 bases, J shed 5 bases, and the junction held 2 bases outside the gene matches. The germline V gene has CDR1 KGHDR and CDR2 SFDVKD. This CDR3 has 14 amino acids. The CDR3 sequence is CATSEGTGYQPQHF. The CDR3 DNA is TGTGCCACCAGTGAGGGGACAGGGTATCAGCCCCAGCATTTT.

This chain joins TRBV30 and TRBJ1-5; tentatively, D is TRBD1 (6 bases). With 3 bases removed from V and 4 bases from J, the gap between germline ends came to 16 bases. The CDR3 is 15 residues long. The germline gives CDR1 GTSNPN, CDR2 SVGIG (reference sequence). Written as DNA, the CDR3 is TGTGCCTGGAGGGGTACAGGGTCTCCTAATCAGCCCCAGCATTTT. It encodes CAWRGTGSPNQPQHF.

The chain carries TRBV12-3 or TRBV12-4 and TRBJ2-7, with unresolved D. With 6 bases removed from V and 7 bases from J, the gap between germline ends came to 16 bases. The CDR3 extends over 13 amino acids. CDR3 DNA sequence: TGTGCCAGCAGCTACCCCCCCGGGTGGGAGCAGTACTTC. Translated, it gives CASSYPPGWEQYF.

V usage is TRBV7-9 and J usage is TRBJ1-5; 8 positions agree with TRBD1. The CDR3 extends over 18 amino acids. J gave up 2 bases and V 1 base, and 10 bases lay outside the gene matches. Germline CDR1 and CDR2: SEHNR and FQNEAQ (reference sequence). DNA of the CDR3: TGTGCCAGCAGCTTAGGGACAGGGTTTATCGGAGGCAATCAGCCCCAGCATTTT. Protein: CASSLGTGFIGGNQPQHF.

The chain recombines TRBV4-1 with TRBJ1-2, with D possibly matching TRBD1 (6 bases). In germline, CDR1 is MGHRA, CDR2 YSYEKL. The V and J ends lost 4 bases and 4 bases respectively, with 22 bases between them. This CDR3 is 17 amino acids long. The CDR3 region has the DNA TGCGCCAGCAGCCCAGAACCAACAGGGAACCCAACCTATGGCTACACCTTC. Translated: CASSPEPTGNPTYGYTF.

This sequence joins TRBV4-3 and TRBJ1-3; TRBD1 aligns across 9 bases. CDR1 LGHNA and CDR2 YSLEER come from the germline V gene. The CDR3 consists of 16 residues. After removal of 0 bases from V and 4 bases from J, the junction contained 4 bases not matched to a gene. CDR3 residues: CASSQDTGGMGNTIYF. In nucleotides, the CDR3 is TGCGCCAGCAGCCAAGATACAGGGGGCATGGGAAACACCATATATTTT.

The chain recombines TRBV5-1 with TRBJ2-1, with 13 bases aligning to TRBD2. The length of the CDR3 is 17 residues. V lost 4 bases and J lost 0; bases outside the gene matches: 4. The germline CDR1 and CDR2 sequences are SGHRS and YFSETQ. The CDR3 DNA reads as TGCGCCAGCAGCGGGACTAGCGGGACTATCTCCTACAATGAGCAGTTCTTC. Translating gives CASSGTSGTISYNEQFF.

CDR3 coding DNA: TGTGCCAGCAACCGCCGACAGGGAGGTACGCAGTATTTT. Protein product: CASNRRQGGTQYF. The rearrangement joins TRBV6-5 to TRBJ2-3, with D possibly being TRBD1 (7 bases). This CDR3 region has 13 residues. Between the trimmed V and J ends, which lost 7 bases and 8 bases, there was a span of 16 bases. The germline CDR1 and CDR2 sequences are MNHEY and SVGAGI.

The gene calls are TRBV5-1 and TRBJ2-3; 10 nucleotides align to TRBD1. V trimming: 4 bases; J trimming: 2 bases; junction bases outside the gene matches: 10. This CDR3 region has 17 residues. The germline V gene encodes CDR1 SGHRS and CDR2 YFSETQ. For the CDR3, the DNA is TGCGCCAGCAGCAAAAGGACAGGGGGGACCTCCACAGATACGCAGTATTTT. Its protein is CASSKRTGGTSTDTQYF.

The J gene is TRBJ2-2, the V gene TRBV28, with TRBD2 as a possible D gene (6 bases). CDR1 MDHEN and CDR2 SYDVKM come from the germline V gene. CDR3 length: 16 residues. Trimming pared 4 bases from V and 4 bases from J, leaving 16 bases between. The CDR3 DNA is TGTGCCAGCAGTTATGAGCCGGGACTTACCACCGGGGAGCTGTTTTTT. Protein sequence: CASSYEPGLTTGELFF.

V is TRBV4-3 and J is TRBJ1-6; D uncertain. The CDR3 is 15 residues long. V was cut by 0 bases and J by 9 bases, with 12 bases left in between. Per the germline V gene, CDR1 is LGHNA and CDR2 is YSLEER. The CDR3 here is CASSQDTGEGSPLHF. The CDR3, as DNA: TGCGCCAGCAGCCAAGATACCGGGGAAGGTTCACCCCTCCACTTT.